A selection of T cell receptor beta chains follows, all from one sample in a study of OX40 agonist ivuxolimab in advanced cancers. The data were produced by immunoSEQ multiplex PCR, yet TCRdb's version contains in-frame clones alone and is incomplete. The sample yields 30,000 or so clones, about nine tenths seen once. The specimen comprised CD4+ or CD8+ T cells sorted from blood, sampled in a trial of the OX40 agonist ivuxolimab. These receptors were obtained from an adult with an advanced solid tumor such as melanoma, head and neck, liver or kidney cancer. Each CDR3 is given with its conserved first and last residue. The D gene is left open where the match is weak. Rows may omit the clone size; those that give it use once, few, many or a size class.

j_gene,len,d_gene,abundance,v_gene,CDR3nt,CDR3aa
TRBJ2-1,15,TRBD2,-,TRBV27,TGTGCCAGCAGTTTATCGACTAGCGGATACAATGAGCAGTTCTTC,CASSLSTSGYNEQFF
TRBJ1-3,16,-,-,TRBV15,TGTGCCACCAGCAGAGACCTACTGAGCTCTGGAAACACCATATATTTT,CATSRDLLSSGNTIYF
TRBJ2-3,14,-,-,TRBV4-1,TGCGCCAGCAGCCAAGGTGTGCTCACAGATACGCAGTATTTT,CASSQGVLTDTQYF
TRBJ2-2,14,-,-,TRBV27,TGTGCCAGCAGTTTGGGGTTTGGTGCCGGGGAGCTGTTTTTT,CASSLGFGAGELFF
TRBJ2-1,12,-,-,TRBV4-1,TGCGCCAGCAGCCCGGGTGGGGTTGAGCAGTTCTTC,CASSPGGVEQFF
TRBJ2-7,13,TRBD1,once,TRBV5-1,TGCGCCAGCAGCTTAGGGGACAGCTTCGAGCAGTACTTC,CASSLGDSFEQYF
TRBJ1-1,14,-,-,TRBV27,TGTGCCAGCAGTTATCAGGGGATGAACACTGAAGCTTTCTTT,CASSYQGMNTEAFF
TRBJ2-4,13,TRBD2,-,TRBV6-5,TGTGCCAGCAAGGGACTAGCGGAAAACATTCAGTACTTC,CASKGLAENIQYF
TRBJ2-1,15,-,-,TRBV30,TGTGCCTGGAGTGTACTCGGGGCCCTCTTCAATGAGCAGTTCTTC,CAWSVLGALFNEQFF
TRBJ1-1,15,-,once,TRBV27,TGTGCCAGCAGTTTAAGTAGGGGCATGAACACTGAAGCTTTCTTT,CASSLSRGMNTEAFF
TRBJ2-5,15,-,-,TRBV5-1,TGCGCCAGCAGCTCCCCGAGCGGAACCCAAGAGACCCAGTACTTC,CASSSPSGTQETQYF
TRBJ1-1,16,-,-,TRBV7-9,TGTGCCAGCAGCACATACCGGGACCCAGGGCTCACTGAAGCTTTCTTT,CASSTYRDPGLTEAFF
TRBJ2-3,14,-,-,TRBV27,TGTGCCAGCAGTTTCGGCGGTAGGACAGATACGCAGTATTTT,CASSFGGRTDTQYF
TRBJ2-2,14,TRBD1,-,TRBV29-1,TGCAGCGTTGAGCCTACAGGGGGCACCGGGGAGCTGTTTTTT,CSVEPTGGTGELFF